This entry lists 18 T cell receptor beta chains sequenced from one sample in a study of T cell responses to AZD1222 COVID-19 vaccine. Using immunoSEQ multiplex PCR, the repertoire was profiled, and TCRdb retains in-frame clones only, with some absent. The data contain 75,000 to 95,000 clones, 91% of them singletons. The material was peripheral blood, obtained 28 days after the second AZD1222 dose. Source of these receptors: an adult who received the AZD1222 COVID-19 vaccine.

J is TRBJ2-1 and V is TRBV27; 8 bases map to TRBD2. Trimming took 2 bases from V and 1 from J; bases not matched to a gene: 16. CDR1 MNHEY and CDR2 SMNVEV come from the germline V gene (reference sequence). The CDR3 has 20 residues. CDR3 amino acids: CASSLVGAGAPMGSYNEQFF. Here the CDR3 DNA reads TGTGCCAGCAGTTTAGTTGGAGCGGGAGCCCCGATGGGATCCTACAATGAGCAGTTCTTC.

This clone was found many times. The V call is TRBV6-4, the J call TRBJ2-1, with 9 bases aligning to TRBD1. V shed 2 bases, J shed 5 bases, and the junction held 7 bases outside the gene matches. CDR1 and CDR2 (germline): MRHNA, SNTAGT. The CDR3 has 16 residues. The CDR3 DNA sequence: TGTGCCAGCAGTGACGCCCCCGGGACAGGGAACAATGAGCAGTTCTTC. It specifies CASSDAPGTGNNEQFF.

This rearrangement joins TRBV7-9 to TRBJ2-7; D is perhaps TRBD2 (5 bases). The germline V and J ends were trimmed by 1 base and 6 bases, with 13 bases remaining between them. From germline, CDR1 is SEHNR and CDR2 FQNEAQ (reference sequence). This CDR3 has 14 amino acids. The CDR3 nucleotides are TGTGCCAGCAGCTTAGTTGAGGGCAACGGCGAGCAGTACTTC. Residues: CASSLVEGNGEQYF.

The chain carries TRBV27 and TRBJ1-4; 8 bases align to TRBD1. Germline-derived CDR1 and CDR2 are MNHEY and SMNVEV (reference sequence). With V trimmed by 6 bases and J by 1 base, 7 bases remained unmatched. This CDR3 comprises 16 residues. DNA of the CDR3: TGTGCCAGCAGACCCACAGGGGGTGTAACTAATGAAAAACTGTTTTTT. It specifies CASRPTGGVTNEKLFF. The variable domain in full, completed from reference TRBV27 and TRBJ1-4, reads EAQVTQNPRYLITVTGKKLTVTCSQNMNHEYMSWYRQDPGLGLRQIYYSMNVEVTDKGDVPEGYKVSRKEKRNFPLILESPSPNQTSLYFCASRPTGGVTNEKLFFGSGTQLSVL.

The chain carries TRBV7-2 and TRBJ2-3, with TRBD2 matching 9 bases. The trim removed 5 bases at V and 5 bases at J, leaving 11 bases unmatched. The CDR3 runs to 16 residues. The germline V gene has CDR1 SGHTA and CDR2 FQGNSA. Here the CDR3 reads CASSEHRAGGGDTQYF. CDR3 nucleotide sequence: TGTGCCAGCAGCGAGCACCGAGCGGGAGGAGGAGATACGCAGTATTTT.

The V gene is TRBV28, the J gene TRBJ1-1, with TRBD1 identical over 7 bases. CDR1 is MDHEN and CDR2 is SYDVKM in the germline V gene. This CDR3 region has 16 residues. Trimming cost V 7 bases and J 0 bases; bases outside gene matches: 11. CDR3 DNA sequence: TGTGCCAGCACCCCCCTCGGGACAGTGATGAACACTGAAGCTTTCTTT. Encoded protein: CASTPLGTVMNTEAFF.

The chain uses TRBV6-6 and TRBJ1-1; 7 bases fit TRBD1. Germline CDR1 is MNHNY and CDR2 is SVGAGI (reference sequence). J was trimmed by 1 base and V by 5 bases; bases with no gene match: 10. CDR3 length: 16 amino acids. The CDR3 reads CASSGSTGLENTEAFF. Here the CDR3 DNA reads TGTGCCAGCAGTGGTTCGACAGGGTTGGAGAACACTGAAGCTTTCTTT.

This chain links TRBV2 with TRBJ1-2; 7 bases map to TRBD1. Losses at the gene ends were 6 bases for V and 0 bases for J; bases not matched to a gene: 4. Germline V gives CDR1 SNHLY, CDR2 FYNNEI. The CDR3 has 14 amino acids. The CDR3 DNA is TGTGCCAGCAGATTAGACAGGGCTAACTATGGCTACACCTTC. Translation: CASRLDRANYGYTF.

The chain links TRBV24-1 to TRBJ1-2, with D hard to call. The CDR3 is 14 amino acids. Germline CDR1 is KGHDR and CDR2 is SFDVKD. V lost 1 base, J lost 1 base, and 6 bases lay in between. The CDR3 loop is CATSDFSSNYGYTF. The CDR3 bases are TGTGCCACCAGTGATTTCTCAAGTAACTATGGCTACACCTTC.

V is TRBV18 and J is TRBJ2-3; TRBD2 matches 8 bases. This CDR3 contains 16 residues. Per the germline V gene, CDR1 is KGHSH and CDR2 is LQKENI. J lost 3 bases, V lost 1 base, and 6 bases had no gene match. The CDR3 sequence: CASSPLAAGVTDTQYF. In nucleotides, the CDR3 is TGTGCCAGCTCACCACTTGCAGCGGGAGTAACAGATACGCAGTATTTT.

The CDR3 loop reads CASSIGWQGRNSPLHF. CDR3 nucleotide sequence: TGTGCCAGTAGTATAGGGTGGCAGGGGAGAAATTCACCCCTCCACTTT. The chain recombines TRBV19 with TRBJ1-6; TRBD1 is a possible D gene (6 bases). Germline V gives CDR1 LNHDA, CDR2 SQIVND (reference sequence). The V and J ends lost 1 base and 7 bases respectively, with 14 bases between them. The CDR3 loop spans 16 amino acids. Filled out from reference TRBV19 and TRBJ1-6, the complete variable domain reads DGGITQSPKYLFRKEGQNVTLSCEQNLNHDAMYWYRQDPGQGLRLIYYSQIVNDFQKGDIAEGYSVSREKKESFPLTVTSAQKNPTAFYLCASSIGWQGRNSPLHFGNGTRLTVT.

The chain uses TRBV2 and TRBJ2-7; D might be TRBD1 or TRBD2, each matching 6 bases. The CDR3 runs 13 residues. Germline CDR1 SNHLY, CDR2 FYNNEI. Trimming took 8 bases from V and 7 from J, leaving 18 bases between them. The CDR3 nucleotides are TGTGCCAGCGAAGGCTTCTGGGGGGCGGAGCAGTACTTC. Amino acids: CASEGFWGAEQYF.

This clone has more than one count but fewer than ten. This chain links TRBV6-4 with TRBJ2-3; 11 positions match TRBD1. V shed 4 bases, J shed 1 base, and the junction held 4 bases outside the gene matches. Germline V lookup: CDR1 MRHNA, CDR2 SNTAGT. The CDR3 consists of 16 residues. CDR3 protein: CASSAGTGGGTDTQYF. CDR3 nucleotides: TGTGCCAGCAGTGCCGGGACAGGGGGAGGCACAGATACGCAGTATTTT.

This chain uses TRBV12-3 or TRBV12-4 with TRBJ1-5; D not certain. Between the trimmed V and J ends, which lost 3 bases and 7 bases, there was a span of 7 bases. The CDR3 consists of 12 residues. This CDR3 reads CASSFLGQPQHF. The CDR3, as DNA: TGTGCCAGCAGTTTCCTGGGCCAGCCCCAGCATTTT.

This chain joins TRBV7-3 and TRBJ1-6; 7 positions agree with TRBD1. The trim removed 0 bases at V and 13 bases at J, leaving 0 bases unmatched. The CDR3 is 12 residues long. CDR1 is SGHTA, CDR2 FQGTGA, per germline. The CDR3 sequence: CASSLTQGPLHF. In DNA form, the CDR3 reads TGTGCCAGCAGCTTAACACAGGGGCCCCTCCACTTT.

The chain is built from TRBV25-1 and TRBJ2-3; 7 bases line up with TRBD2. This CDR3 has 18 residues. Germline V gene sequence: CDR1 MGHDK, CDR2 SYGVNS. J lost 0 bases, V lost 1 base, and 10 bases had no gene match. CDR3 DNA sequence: TGTGCCAGCAGTGAATCGCCTCTTAGCGGGTCTAGCACAGATACGCAGTATTTT. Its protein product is CASSESPLSGSSTDTQYF. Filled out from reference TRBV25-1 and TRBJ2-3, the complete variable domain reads EADIYQTPRYLVIGTGKKITLECSQTMGHDKMYWYQQDPGMELHLIHYSYGVNSTEKGDLSSESTVSRIRTEHFPLTLESARPSHTSQYLCASSESPLSGSSTDTQYFGPGTRLTVL.

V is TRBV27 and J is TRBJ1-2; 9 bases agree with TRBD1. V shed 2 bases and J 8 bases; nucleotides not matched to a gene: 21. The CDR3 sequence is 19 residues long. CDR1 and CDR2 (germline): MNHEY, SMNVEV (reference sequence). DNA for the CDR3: TGTGCCAGCAGTTTAACACCATCAACATTTGGGACAGGGAGGAAAGGCTACACCTTC. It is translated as CASSLTPSTFGTGRKGYTF.

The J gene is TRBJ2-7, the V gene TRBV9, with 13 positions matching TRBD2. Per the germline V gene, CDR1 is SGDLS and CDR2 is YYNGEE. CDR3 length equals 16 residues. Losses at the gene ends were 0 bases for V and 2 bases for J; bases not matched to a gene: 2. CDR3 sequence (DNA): TGTGCCAGCAGCGTAGGACTAGCGGGAGGAACCTACGAGCAGTACTTC. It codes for CASSVGLAGGTYEQYF.